The following is a T cell receptor (beta chain) sequence with its context. Its specificity is unknown. The time point: persistent/refractory GD, antithyroid drugs over 5 years with positive TRAb. Generation of the TCR library employed RNA extracted from PBMCs. EDTA tubes collected nine milliliters of peripheral blood. These data come from a study of regulatory T cells in long-lasting Graves disease. Combining iRepertoire HTBI primers with Arm-PCR of CDR3 regions, the authors built TCR beta libraries. TCRdb passed the multiplex PCR reads through MiXCR, listing each CDR3 protein once. The sample lists hundreds of thousands of distinct CDR3 sequences; under 25% were seen once. General study points: What was studied was peripheral blood only, and not thyroid tissue.

The CDR3 loop spans 15 amino acids. The V and J ends lost 0 bases and 1 base respectively, with 6 bases between them. CDR1 is SGHDN, CDR2 FVKESK, per germline. The sequence was obtained from a female donor with Graves disease. V gene TRBV14 combines with J gene TRBJ2-2; D not resolved. Source: peripheral blood mononuclear cells (PBMCs), taken when the disease was refractory, from a patient treated with antithyroid drugs. The CDR3, as DNA: TGTGCCAGCAGCCAAGAAGCTATGAACACCGGGGAGCTGTTTTTT. The encoded protein is CASSQEAMNTGELFF.